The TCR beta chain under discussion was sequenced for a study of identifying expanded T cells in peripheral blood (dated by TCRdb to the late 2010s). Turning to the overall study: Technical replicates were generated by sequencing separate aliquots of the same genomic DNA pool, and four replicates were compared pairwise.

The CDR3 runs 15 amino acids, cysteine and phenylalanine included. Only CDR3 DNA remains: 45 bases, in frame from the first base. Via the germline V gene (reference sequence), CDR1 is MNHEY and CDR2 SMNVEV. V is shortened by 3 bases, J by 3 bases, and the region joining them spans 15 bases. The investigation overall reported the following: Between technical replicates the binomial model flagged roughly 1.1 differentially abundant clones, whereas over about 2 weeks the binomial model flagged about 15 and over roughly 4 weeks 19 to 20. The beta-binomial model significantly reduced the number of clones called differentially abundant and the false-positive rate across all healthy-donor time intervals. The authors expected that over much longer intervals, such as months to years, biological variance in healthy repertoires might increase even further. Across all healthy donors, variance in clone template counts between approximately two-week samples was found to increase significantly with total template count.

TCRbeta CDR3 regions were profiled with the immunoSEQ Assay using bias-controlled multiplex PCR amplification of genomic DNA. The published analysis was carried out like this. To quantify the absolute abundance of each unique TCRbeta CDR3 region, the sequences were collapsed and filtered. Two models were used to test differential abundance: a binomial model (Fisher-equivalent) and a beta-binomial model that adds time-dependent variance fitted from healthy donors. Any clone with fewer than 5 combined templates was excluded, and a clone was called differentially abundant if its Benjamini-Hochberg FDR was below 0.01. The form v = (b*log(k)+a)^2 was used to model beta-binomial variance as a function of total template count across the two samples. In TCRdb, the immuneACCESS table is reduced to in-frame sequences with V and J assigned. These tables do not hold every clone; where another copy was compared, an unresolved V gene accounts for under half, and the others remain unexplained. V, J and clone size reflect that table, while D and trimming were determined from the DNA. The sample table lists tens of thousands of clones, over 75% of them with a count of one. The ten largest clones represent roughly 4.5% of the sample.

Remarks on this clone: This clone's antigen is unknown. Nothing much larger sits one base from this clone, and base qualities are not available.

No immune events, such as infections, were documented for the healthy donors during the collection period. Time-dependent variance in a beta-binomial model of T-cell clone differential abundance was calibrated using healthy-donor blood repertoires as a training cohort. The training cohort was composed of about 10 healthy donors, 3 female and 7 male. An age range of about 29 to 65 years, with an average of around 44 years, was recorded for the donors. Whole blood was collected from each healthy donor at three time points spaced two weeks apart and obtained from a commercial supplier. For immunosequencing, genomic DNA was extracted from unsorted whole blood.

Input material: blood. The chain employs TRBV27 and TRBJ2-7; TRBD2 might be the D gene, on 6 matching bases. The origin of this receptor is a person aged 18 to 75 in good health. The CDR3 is CASSLGPAGFYEQYF. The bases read TGTGCCAGCAGTTTGGGCCCTGCGGGGTTCTACGAGCAGTACTTC.